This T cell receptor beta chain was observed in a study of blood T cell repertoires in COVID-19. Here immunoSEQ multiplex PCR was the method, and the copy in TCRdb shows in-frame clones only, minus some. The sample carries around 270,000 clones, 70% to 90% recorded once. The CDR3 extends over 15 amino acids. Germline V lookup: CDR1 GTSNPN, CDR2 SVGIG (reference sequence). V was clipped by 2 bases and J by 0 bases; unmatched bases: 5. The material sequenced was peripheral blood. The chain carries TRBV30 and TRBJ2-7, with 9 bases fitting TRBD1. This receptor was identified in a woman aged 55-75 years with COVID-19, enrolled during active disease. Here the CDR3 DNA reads TGTGCCTGGAGTCCAGACAGGGGGTTCTCCTACGAGCAGTACTTC. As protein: CAWSPDRGFSYEQYF.